The clone carrying this T cell receptor (beta chain) was recorded once. The antigen is undetermined. The data were taken from a study of memory CD4+ T cells and cytomegalovirus serostatus. Study observations and caveats: A US-trained random forest predicted CMV serostatus with median AUC around 0.91.

The sort gate was single viable CD3+CD4+CD8-CD45RO+ cells for memory CD4+ T cells. Serostatus was set by detecting CMV pp150, pp28, p38, p52 IgG. V lost 6 bases and J lost 3, with 11 bases in between. CDR1 and CDR2 from the germline V gene are SNHLY and FYNNEI. The CDR3 runs 13 residues. Libraries were prepared by immunoSEQ multiplex PCR; TCRdb keeps only in-frame clonotypes and omits some of them. Among approximately 88,000 clones listed, 75% to 90% were seen once. The J gene is TRBJ1-2, the V gene TRBV2, with D possibly matching TRBD1 (6 bases). Sequencing input: memory CD4+ T cells from blood. The receptor comes from an adult in good health and CMV-seropositive. CDR3 coding DNA: TGTGCCAGCAGCCTACAGGGTCACTATGGCTACACCTTC. Its translation is CASSLQGHYGYTF.